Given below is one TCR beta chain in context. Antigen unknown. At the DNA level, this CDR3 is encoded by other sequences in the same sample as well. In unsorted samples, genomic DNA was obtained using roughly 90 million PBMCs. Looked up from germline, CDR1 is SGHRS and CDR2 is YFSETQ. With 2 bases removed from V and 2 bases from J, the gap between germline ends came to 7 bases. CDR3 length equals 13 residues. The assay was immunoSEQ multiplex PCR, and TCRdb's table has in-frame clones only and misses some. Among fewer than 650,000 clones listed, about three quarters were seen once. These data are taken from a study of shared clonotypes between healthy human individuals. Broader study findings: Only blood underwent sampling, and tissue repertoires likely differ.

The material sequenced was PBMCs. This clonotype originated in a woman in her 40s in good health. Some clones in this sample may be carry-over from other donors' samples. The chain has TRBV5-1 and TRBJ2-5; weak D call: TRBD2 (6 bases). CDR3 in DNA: TGCGCCAGCAGCTTCGGAGGGCAAGAGACCCAGTACTTC. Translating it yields CASSFGGQETQYF.